The rows below give T cell receptor beta chains drawn from one sample of a study of cytomegalovirus exposure and HLA in healthy donors. The data were produced by immunoSEQ multiplex PCR, yet TCRdb's version contains in-frame clones alone and is incomplete. This sample has 55,000 to 65,000 clones, with about 88% found just once. The source material was PBMCs. Every receptor here comes from a man between 18 and 29 years old in good health and CMV-seronegative. CDR3s include the opening cysteine and the closing phenylalanine or tryptophan. A D gene is named only where the DNA matches it firmly. For some rows the clone size is stated as once, few or many, or as a class when expanded; others skip it.

v_gene	d_gene	abundance	j_gene	CDR3aa	CDR3nt
TRBV6-1	.	.	TRBJ2-1	CASSLAPIYNEQFF	TGTGCCAGCAGTTTAGCTCCTATTTACAATGAGCAGTTCTTC
TRBV30	TRBD2	.	TRBJ2-1	CAWSAGLAGYNEQFF	TGTGCCTGGAGCGCGGGACTAGCGGGATACAATGAGCAGTTCTTC
TRBV7-6	.	once	TRBJ1-1	CASSSYRDSTEAFF	TGTGCCAGCAGCTCCTACAGGGATAGCACTGAAGCTTTCTTT
TRBV5-4	.	.	TRBJ2-3	CASSSSGVSTDTQYF	TGTGCCAGCAGCTCCTCGGGGGTTAGCACAGATACGCAGTATTTT
TRBV19	.	.	TRBJ2-7	CASSTSGRYEQYF	TGTGCCAGTAGCACGAGCGGGCGCTACGAGCAGTACTTC
TRBV5-1	TRBD2	.	TRBJ2-3	CASSLGLAGTDTQYF	TGCGCCAGCAGCTTGGGACTAGCGGGCACAGATACGCAGTATTTT
TRBV10-3	.	once	TRBJ1-1	CAIRDSARNTEAFF	TGTGCCATCAGGGACAGCGCTAGAAACACTGAAGCTTTCTTT
TRBV19	.	.	TRBJ1-3	CASRSRGNTGNTIYF	TGTGCCAGTAGGTCGCGGGGGAATACTGGAAACACCATATATTTT
TRBV27	.	.	TRBJ1-1	CASSFGDGTEAFF	TGTGCCAGCAGTTTCGGGGATGGGACTGAAGCTTTCTTT
TRBV4-1	TRBD2	.	TRBJ2-5	CASSPLAGGSQYF	TGCGCCAGCAGCCCACTAGCGGGAGGCTCCCAGTACTTC
TRBV7-6	.	.	TRBJ1-3	CASSLDRRGPPTSSGNTIYF	TGTGCCAGCAGCTTAGATCGGCGGGGGCCCCCGACGAGCTCTGGAAACACCATATATTTT
TRBV27	.	.	TRBJ2-7	CASSLTPHYEQYF	TGTGCCAGCAGTCTTACACCACACTACGAGCAGTACTTC